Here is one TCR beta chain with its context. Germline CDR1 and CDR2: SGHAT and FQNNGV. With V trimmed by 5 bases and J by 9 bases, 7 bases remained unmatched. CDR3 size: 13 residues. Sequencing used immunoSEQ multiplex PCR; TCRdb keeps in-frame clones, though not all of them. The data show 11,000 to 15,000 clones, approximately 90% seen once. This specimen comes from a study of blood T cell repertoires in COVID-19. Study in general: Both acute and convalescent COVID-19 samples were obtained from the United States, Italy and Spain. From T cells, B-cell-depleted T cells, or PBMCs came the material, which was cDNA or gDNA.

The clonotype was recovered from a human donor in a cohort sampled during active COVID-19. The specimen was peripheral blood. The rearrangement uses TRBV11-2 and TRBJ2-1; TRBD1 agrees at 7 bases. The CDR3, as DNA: TGTGCCAGCAGCCATAACAGGGGAAGTGAGCAGTTCTTC. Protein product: CASSHNRGSEQFF.